This entry concerns a single T cell receptor (beta chain). These data are taken from a study of Graves' ophthalmopathy and Graves' hyperthyroidism. The TCR beta CDR3 regions underwent amplification from RNA transcripts. Second-round multiplex PCR followed a first-round RT-PCR using HTBI primers. TCRdb analysed the multiplex PCR reads with MiXCR anew, one entry per CDR3 protein. Of approximately 700,000 distinct CDR3 sequences listed, about 41% were seen once; the top ten hold roughly 3%. Germline V gives CDR1 SEHNR, CDR2 FQNEAQ (reference sequence). Trimming left V 1 base short and J 3 bases short, with 10 bases between. CDR3 length equals 15 residues. Disease in donors with ophthalmopathy had moderate-to-severe activity, CAS ≥3, NOSPECS ≥4 and under 3 months' duration. Clinicians diagnosed using symptoms, serum thyroxine, TRAb, thyroid ultrasound and orbital computed tomography.

Material for sequencing was peripheral blood. The sequence was collected from an adult man with Graves' ophthalmopathy. The chain carries TRBV7-9 and TRBJ1-3; D gene uncertain. Written as DNA, the CDR3 is TGTGCCAGCAGCTTAGTTTTGCATCTTGGAAACACCATATATTTT. Its protein is CASSLVLHLGNTIYF.